Below are 21 T cell receptor beta chains sequenced from a single sample in a study of shared clonotypes between healthy human individuals. Naive CD8 cells lacked CD45RO and underwent positive selection for CCR7, leaving out terminally differentiated effector memory CD45RA+ cells. Generated by immunoSEQ multiplex PCR, the TCRdb table keeps only in-frame clones and is missing some. The profile shows about 2 million clones, less than 95% of them singletons. Sequenced material: naive CD8+ T cells sorted from blood. Receptors were obtained from a man between 18 and 35 years old in good health.

In this sample, this clone turned up once. This chain joins TRBV6-5 and TRBJ1-4, with D possibly matching TRBD1 (5 bases). The CDR3 runs 15 residues. Between the trimmed V and J ends, which lost 6 bases and 4 bases, there was a span of 15 bases. Looked up from germline, CDR1 is MNHEY and CDR2 is SVGAGI. The CDR3, as DNA: TGTGCCAGCAGCACCCTGACAGCTTATAATGAAAAACTGTTTTTT. Amino acid sequence: CASSTLTAYNEKLFF.

For the CDR3, the DNA is TGTGCCAGCTCGCGAGGCGGGAGCGGCCAAGAGACCCAGTACTTC. Translated: CASSRGGSGQETQYF. The rearrangement uses TRBV7-9 and TRBJ2-5; 7 nucleotides line up with TRBD2. The CDR3 runs to 15 residues. CDR1 is SEHNR and CDR2 is FQNEAQ in the germline V gene (reference sequence). V was clipped by 8 bases and J by 1 base; unmatched bases: 10.

This clone was detected once. The V and J genes are TRBV28 and TRBJ2-7; TRBD1 might be the D (5 bases). Germline values: CDR1 MDHEN, CDR2 SYDVKM. V was cut by 3 bases and J by 5 bases, with 8 bases left in between. This CDR3 spans 12 amino acids. The CDR3 DNA is TGTGCCAGCAGTTTCAGGGCTGACGAGCAGTACTTC. It encodes CASSFRADEQYF. The entire variable domain, with the rest obtained from reference TRBV28 and TRBJ2-7, is as follows: DVKVTQSSRYLVKRTGEKVFLECVQDMDHENMFWYRQDPGLGLRLIYFSYDVKMKEKGDIPEGYSVSREKKERFSLILESASTNQTSMYLCASSFRADEQYFGPGTRLTVT.

This clone has a single count. The genes are TRBV6-6 and TRBJ2-7, with D perhaps being TRBD1 or TRBD2 (5 bases each). The CDR3 runs 15 residues. The V end was cut by 2 bases, the J end by 0 bases, with 11 bases between. Per germline, CDR1 MNHNY and CDR2 SVGAGI (reference sequence). In DNA form, the CDR3 reads TGTGCCAGCAGTTACGGGGGAATCGCCTCCTACGAGCAGTACTTC. Translated: CASSYGGIASYEQYF.

The sample holds a few counts of this clone. Other DNA sequences of this sample code for an identical CDR3. This rearrangement joins TRBV18 to TRBJ2-5; D possibly uses TRBD1 or TRBD2 (5 bases each). Germline lookup yields CDR1 KGHSH and CDR2 LQKENI. Trimming removed 0 bases from V and 3 bases from J, with 5 bases in between. The CDR3 runs 13 residues. CDR3 loop: CASSPPGEETQYF. The CDR3 coding sequence is TGTGCCAGCTCACCACCGGGGGAAGAGACCCAGTACTTC.

This sequence joins TRBV4-2 and TRBJ1-5; perhaps TRBD1 as D (5 bases). The CDR3 consists of 15 residues. The germline V and J ends were trimmed by 1 base and 3 bases, with 10 bases remaining between them. Germline V gene data show CDR1 as LGHNA and CDR2 as YNFKEQ. DNA of the CDR3: TGTGCCAGCAGCCAAGCCAGGGAGGCCAATCAGCCCCAGCATTTT. Its translation: CASSQAREANQPQHF.

The rearrangement links TRBV2 to TRBJ2-7, with D uncertain. V lost 8 bases and J 3 bases, leaving 8 bases between the germline ends. The germline V gene encodes CDR1 SNHLY and CDR2 FYNNEI. There are 11 residues in the CDR3. The DNA of the CDR3 is TGTGCCAGCCTGAGCGTCTACGAGCAGTACTTC. The encoded protein is CASLSVYEQYF.

This chain connects TRBV4-1 to TRBJ2-1; tentative D call: TRBD2 (5 bases). The CDR3 is 13 amino acids. CDR1 is MGHRA and CDR2 is YSYEKL in the germline V gene. V was clipped by 2 bases and J by 7 bases, with 9 bases between them. CDR3 sequence reads: CASSQTTGNEQFF. CDR3 bases: TGCGCCAGCAGCCAAACGACGGGAAATGAGCAGTTCTTC.

Here the CDR3 reads CASSRAGQGDETQYF. The CDR3, as DNA: TGTGCCAGCAGCCGAGCGGGACAGGGGGATGAGACCCAGTACTTC. This chain joins TRBV11-2 and TRBJ2-5; 11 nucleotides match TRBD1. The CDR3 covers 15 residues. Germline trimming cut 5 bases from V and 5 bases from J; bases unmatched to any gene: 7. Germline V lookup: CDR1 SGHAT, CDR2 FQNNGV.

The CDR3 region is CASSLGQGLGNTGELFF. The CDR3 DNA reads as TGCGCCAGCAGCTTGGGACAGGGTTTGGGGAACACCGGGGAGCTGTTTTTT. The rearrangement uses TRBV5-1 and TRBJ2-2, with 7 bases matching TRBD1. The junction had 6 bases not matched to a gene; V was cut back by 0 bases and J by 1 base. This CDR3 is 17 amino acids long. Germline values: CDR1 SGHRS, CDR2 YFSETQ.

The genes are TRBV6-6 and TRBJ2-1; 8 bases align to TRBD2. After removal of 5 bases from V and 4 bases from J, the junction contained 10 bases not matched to a gene. CDR3 length equals 16 residues. Germline loops: CDR1 MNHNY, CDR2 SVGAGI (reference sequence). DNA of the CDR3: TGTGCCAGCAGTACCGTCTGGCGGGAGGCTTACAATGAGCAGTTCTTC. Protein sequence: CASSTVWREAYNEQFF.

V usage is TRBV7-9 and J usage is TRBJ1-2; TRBD1 might be the D (5 bases). This CDR3 comprises 15 residues. The germline V gene has CDR1 SEHNR and CDR2 FQNEAQ (reference sequence). V lost 0 bases to trimming and J lost 0 bases, with 8 bases between them. The CDR3 region is CASSLAGEPNYGYTF. The DNA of the CDR3 is TGTGCCAGCAGCTTAGCGGGGGAACCTAACTATGGCTACACCTTC.

V is TRBV5-6 and J is TRBJ1-5; D is unresolved. V was shortened by 1 base and J by 4 bases, with 9 bases between the two germline ends. CDR1 is SGHDT and CDR2 is YYEEEE in the germline V gene. This CDR3 spans 14 amino acids. CDR3 sequence reads: CASSLTYGNQPQHF. DNA of the CDR3: TGTGCCAGCAGCTTGACCTACGGGAATCAGCCCCAGCATTTT.

This clone was found once. V usage is TRBV7-9 and J usage is TRBJ2-5; 10 bases line up with TRBD1. The junction had 8 bases not matched to a gene; V was cut back by 5 bases and J by 5 bases. Germline lookup yields CDR1 SEHNR and CDR2 FQNEAQ (reference sequence). CDR3 length: 15 residues. The CDR3: CASSERQGAWETQYF. The CDR3 region has the DNA TGTGCCAGCAGCGAAAGACAGGGGGCTTGGGAGACCCAGTACTTC.

This chain joins TRBV11-3 and TRBJ2-7, with D possibly being TRBD2 (5 bases). This CDR3 has 16 residues. The ends were cut back, 4 bases at V and 2 bases at J, with 18 bases in the middle. Germline CDR1 and CDR2: SGHNT and YENEEA. CDR3 DNA sequence: TGTGCCAGCAGCTCCATAGGTCTCCAGGAGGCCTACGAGCAGTACTTC. Protein product: CASSSIGLQEAYEQYF.

J is TRBJ2-5 and V is TRBV19, with 8 bases aligning to TRBD1. V lost 6 bases, J lost 2 bases, and 8 bases stayed unmatched. This CDR3 has 15 residues. CDR1 LNHDA and CDR2 SQIVND come from the germline V gene (reference sequence). In DNA form, the CDR3 reads TGTGCCAGTAGATCCGCAGGACAGGGTCAAGAGACCCAGTACTTC. Translating it yields CASRSAGQGQETQYF.

The chain combines TRBV27 with TRBJ1-5; D remains ambiguous. V dropped 3 bases and J dropped 1 base, with 10 bases sitting between them. This CDR3 comprises 15 residues. Germline CDR1 reads MNHEY; CDR2 reads SMNVEV (reference sequence). CDR3 in DNA: TGTGCCAGCAGTTTGAACCCTTTGAGCAATCAGCCCCAGCATTTT. It is translated as CASSLNPLSNQPQHF.

Regarding this clone: Other DNA sequences in this sample translate to the same CDR3. This chain connects TRBV2 to TRBJ2-2, with 9 positions matching TRBD1. The CDR3 loop spans 15 amino acids. J lost 4 bases, V lost 2 bases, and 2 bases had no gene match. Germline-derived CDR1 and CDR2 are SNHLY and FYNNEI. The CDR3 reads CASSERQGGTGELFF. The CDR3 DNA follows: TGTGCCAGCAGTGAAAGACAGGGGGGCACCGGGGAGCTGTTTTTT. Complete variable domain (other parts from reference TRBV2 and TRBJ2-2): EPEVTQTPSHQVTQMGQEVILRCVPISNHLYFYWYRQILGQKVEFLVSFYNNEISEKSEIFDDQFSVERPDGSNFTLKIRSTKLEDSAMYFCASSERQGGTGELFFGEGSRLTVL.

The V call is TRBV30, the J call TRBJ2-7; 8 bases are a match to TRBD1. V trimming: 3 bases; J trimming: 1 base; junction bases outside the gene matches: 8. This CDR3 region has 15 residues. The V gene's germline CDR1 is GTSNPN and CDR2 SVGIG (reference sequence). This CDR3 is CAWSAGTGLSYEQYF. DNA for the CDR3: TGTGCCTGGAGCGCCGGGACAGGTCTGTCCTACGAGCAGTACTTC.

The rearrangement joins TRBV6-1 to TRBJ1-1; D is undetermined. The germline gives CDR1 MNHNS, CDR2 SASEGT. The CDR3 sequence is 13 residues long. V gave up 3 bases and J gave up 10 bases, with 15 bases separating them. This chain's CDR3 is CASSDGPHGGAFF. The CDR3 nucleotides read TGTGCCAGCAGTGACGGGCCTCATGGCGGAGCTTTCTTT.

This clone was seen just once. Other nucleotide sequences in the sample specify the same CDR3. The J gene is TRBJ1-1, the V gene TRBV7-9; D unclear. CDR3 length: 14 residues. The germline V gene encodes CDR1 SEHNR and CDR2 FQNEAQ (reference sequence). Deletions cut 5 bases from V and 0 bases from J, with 10 bases between. The CDR3 bases are TGTGCCAGCAGCCCCCCCCCACTGAACACTGAAGCTTTCTTT. Protein product: CASSPPPLNTEAFF.